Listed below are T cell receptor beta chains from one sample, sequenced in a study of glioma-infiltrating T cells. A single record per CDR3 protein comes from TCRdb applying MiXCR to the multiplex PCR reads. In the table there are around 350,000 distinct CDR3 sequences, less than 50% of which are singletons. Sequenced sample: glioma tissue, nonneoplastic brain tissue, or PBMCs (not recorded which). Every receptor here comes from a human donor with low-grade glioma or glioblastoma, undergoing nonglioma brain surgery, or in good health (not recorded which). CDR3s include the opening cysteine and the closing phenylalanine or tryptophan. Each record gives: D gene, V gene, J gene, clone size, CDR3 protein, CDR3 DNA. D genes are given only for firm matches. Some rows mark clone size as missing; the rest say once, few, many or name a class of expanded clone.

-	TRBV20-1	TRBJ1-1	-	CSARDRQGGTEAFF	TGCAGTGCTAGAGATCGGCAGGGAGGAACTGAAGCTTTCTTT
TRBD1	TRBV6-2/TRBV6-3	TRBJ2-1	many	CASRDREPNNEQFF	TGTGCCAGCCGAGACAGGGAACCTAACAATGAGCAGTTCTTC
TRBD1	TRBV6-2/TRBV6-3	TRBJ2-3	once	CASSLPRWTGGSDTQYF	TGTGCCAGCAGTCTCCCGAGGTGGACAGGGGGGTCAGATACGCAGTATTTT
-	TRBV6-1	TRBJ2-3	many	CASSPWGGLADTQYF	TGTGCCAGCAGTCCTTGGGGTGGCTTGGCGGATACGCAGTATTTT
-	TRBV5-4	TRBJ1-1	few	CASSLGQQNTEAFF	TGTGCCAGCAGCTTGGGACAGCAGAACACTGAAGCTTTCTTT
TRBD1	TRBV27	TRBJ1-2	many	CASASGGRYGYTF	TGTGCCAGCGCCTCAGGGGGCCGGTACGGCTACACCTTC
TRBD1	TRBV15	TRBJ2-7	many	CATSRVRTGGFYEQYF	TGTGCCACCAGCAGAGTAAGGACAGGGGGCTTCTACGAGCAGTACTTC
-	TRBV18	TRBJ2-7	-	CASSPRDTEQYF	TGTGCCAGCTCACCCCGGGACACTGAGCAGTACTTC
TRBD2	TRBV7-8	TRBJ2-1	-	CASSLVGRWLAGGPEFF	TGTGCCAGCAGCTTAGTAGGAAGGTGGCTAGCGGGAGGTCCCGAGTTCTTC
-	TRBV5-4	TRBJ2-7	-	CASSLASEIYEQYF	TGTGCCAGCAGCTTGGCCTCTGAGATCTACGAGCAGTACTTC
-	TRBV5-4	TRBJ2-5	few	CASSARGPQETQYF	TGTGCCAGCAGCGCCAGGGGTCCCCAAGAGACCCAGTACTTC
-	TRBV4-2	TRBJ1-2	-	CASSQEEQNYGYTF	TGTGCCAGCAGCCAAGAGGAACAGAACTATGGCTACACCTTC
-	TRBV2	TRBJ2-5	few	CASESETQYF	TGTGCCAGTGAAAGTGAGACCCAGTACTTC
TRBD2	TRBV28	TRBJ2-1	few	CASSVAGAVYNEQFF	TGTGCCAGCAGTGTAGCGGGAGCGGTCTACAATGAGCAGTTCTTC
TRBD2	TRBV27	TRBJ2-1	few	CASFRWASGIYNEQFF	TGTGCCAGCTTCCGTTGGGCTAGCGGAATCTACAATGAGCAGTTCTTC
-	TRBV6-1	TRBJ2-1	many	CASTQRRRGNEQFF	TGTGCCAGCACCCAAAGGAGGAGGGGGAATGAGCAGTTCTTC
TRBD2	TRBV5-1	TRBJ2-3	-	CASSRELAGVTDTQYF	TGCGCCAGCAGCCGCGAACTAGCGGGAGTAACAGATACGCAGTATTTT
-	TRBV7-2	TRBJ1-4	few	CASRPGPNEKLFF	TGTGCCAGCAGACCCGGGCCTAATGAAAAACTGTTTTTT
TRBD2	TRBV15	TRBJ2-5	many	CATSRDVGGRAEETQYF	TGTGCCACCAGCAGAGATGTAGGCGGGAGGGCCGAAGAGACCCAGTACTTC
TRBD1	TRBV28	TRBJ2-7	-	CAGSLLRPGQGASEQYF	TGTGCCGGCAGTTTACTAAGACCGGGACAGGGGGCGAGCGAGCAGTACTTC
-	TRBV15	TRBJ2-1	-	CATSRDLGCEQFF	TGTGCCACCAGCAGAGACTTAGGTTGTGAGCAGTTCTTC
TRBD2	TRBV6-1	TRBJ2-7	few	CASRKTSGENYEQYF	TGCGCCAGCAGGAAGACTAGCGGGGAAAACTACGAGCAGTACTTC
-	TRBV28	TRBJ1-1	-	CASRPGGSLTKAFF	TGTGCCAGTCGTCCGGGGGGGAGTTTGACTAAAGCTTTCTTT
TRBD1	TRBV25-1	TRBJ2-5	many	CASSLTPGGSETQYF	TGTGCCAGCAGTTTAACTCCAGGGGGCAGTGAGACCCAGTACTTC
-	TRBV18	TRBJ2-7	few	CASSPPASYEQYF	TGTGCCAGCTCACCGCCGGCTTCCTACGAGCAGTACTTC
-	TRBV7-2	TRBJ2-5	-	CASSLGFVVTDQETQYF	TGTGCCAGCAGCTTAGGATTCGTAGTGACAGACCAAGAGACCCAGTACTTC
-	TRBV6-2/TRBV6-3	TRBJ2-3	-	CASSYAGFGTDTQYF	TGTGCCAGCAGTTACGCGGGATTCGGCACAGATACGCAGTATTTT
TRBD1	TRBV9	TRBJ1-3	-	CASSNSGTGGNTIYF	TGTGCCAGCAGTAATTCCGGGACAGGGGGAAACACCATATATTTT
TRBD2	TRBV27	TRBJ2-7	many	CASSPGLAEQYF	TGTGCCAGCAGCCCTGGACTAGCCGAGCAGTACTTC
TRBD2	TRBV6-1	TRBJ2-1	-	CASNIAGGCGNEQFF	TGTGCCAGCAACATAGCGGGAGGCTGCGGCAATGAGCAGTTCTTC
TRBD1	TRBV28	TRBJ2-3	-	CASSFRGQGTDTQYF	TGTGCCAGCAGTTTTAGGGGACAGGGGACAGATACGCAGTATTTT
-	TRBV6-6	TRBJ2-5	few	CASSLTPPYQETQYF	TGTGCCAGCAGTTTGACTCCTCCGTACCAAGAGACCCAGTACTTC
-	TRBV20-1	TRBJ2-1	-	CSAAAAVDYNEQFF	TGCAGTGCTGCCGCAGCGGTCGATTACAATGAGCAGTTCTTC
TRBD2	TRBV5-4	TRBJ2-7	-	CASSLGPGLAGVYEQYF	TGTGCCAGCAGCTTGGGACCGGGGCTAGCGGGAGTTTACGAGCAGTACTTC
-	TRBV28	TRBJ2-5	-	CASSLRPWGQETQYF	TGTGCCAGCAGTTTAAGACCTTGGGGGCAAGAGACCCAGTACTTC
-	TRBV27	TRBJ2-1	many	CASSLPHQKQFF	TGTGCCAGCAGCCTCCCCCACCAGAAGCAGTTCTTC
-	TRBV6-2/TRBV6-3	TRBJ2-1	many	CASSPGDEQFF	TGTGCCAGCAGTCCCGGAGATGAGCAGTTCTTC
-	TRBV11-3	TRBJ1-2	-	CASSLSGYYGYTF	TGTGCCAGCTCCCTCAGCGGGTACTATGGCTACACCTTC
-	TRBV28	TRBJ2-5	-	CAGSYQGESTQYF	TGTGCCGGCAGTTACCAGGGCGAGAGTACCCAGTACTTC
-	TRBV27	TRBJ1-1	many	CASSFSGGVTEAFF	TGTGCCAGCAGTTTTTCCGGGGGAGTCACTGAAGCTTTCTTT
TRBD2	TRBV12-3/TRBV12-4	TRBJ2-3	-	CASSRARGADTQYF	TGTGCCAGCAGTAGGGCCCGGGGGGCAGATACGCAGTATTTT
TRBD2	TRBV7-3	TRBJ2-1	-	CASSLISGSYNEQFF	TGTGCCAGCAGCTTAATTAGCGGGAGCTACAATGAGCAGTTCTTC
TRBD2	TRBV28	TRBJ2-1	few	CASTPLVRWREQNNEQFF	TGTGCCAGCACTCCCTTGGTTAGGTGGCGGGAGCAGAACAATGAGCAGTTCTTC
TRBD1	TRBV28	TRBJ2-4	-	CASSLLQGVVKNIQYF	TGTGCCAGCAGTTTATTACAGGGGGTGGTCAAAAACATTCAGTACTTC
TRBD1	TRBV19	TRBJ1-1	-	CASSIAGTGRNTEAFF	TGTGCCAGTAGTATCGCCGGGACAGGGAGGAACACTGAAGCTTTCTTT
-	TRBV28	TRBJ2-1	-	CASSFGGSSCNEQFF	TGTGCCAGCAGTTTTGGGGGGAGCTCCTGCAATGAGCAGTTCTTC
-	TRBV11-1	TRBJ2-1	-	CASSYQGGSEQFF	TGTGCCAGCAGCTATCAAGGGGGTTCTGAGCAGTTCTTC
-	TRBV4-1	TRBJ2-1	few	CASSFPRVGRGKDDEQFF	TGCGCCAGCAGTTTCCCCCGGGTTGGCCGAGGCAAGGACGATGAGCAGTTCTTC
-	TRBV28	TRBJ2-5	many	CASSLSYQETQYF	TGTGCCAGCAGTTTATCGTACCAAGAGACCCAGTACTTC
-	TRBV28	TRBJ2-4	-	CASSFGLAPPPLAKNIQYF	TGTGCCAGCAGTTTTGGGTTGGCTCCTCCGCCCCTAGCCAAAAACATTCAGTACTTC
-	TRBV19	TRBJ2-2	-	CASRTTGSRELFF	TGTGCCAGTAGAACGACAGGTTCAAGGGAGCTGTTTTTT
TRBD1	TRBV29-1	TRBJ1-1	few	CSVDPTGWTEAFF	TGCAGCGTTGACCCGACAGGGTGGACTGAAGCTTTCTTT
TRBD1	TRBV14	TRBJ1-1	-	CASSQDLYRGTEAFF	TGTGCCAGCAGCCAAGATTTGTACAGGGGGACTGAAGCTTTCTTT
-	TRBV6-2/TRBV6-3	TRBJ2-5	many	CASSYMYQETQYF	TGTGCCAGCAGTTACATGTACCAAGAGACCCAGTACTTC
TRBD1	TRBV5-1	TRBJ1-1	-	CASSLGQGAEAFF	TGCGCCAGCAGCTTGGGACAGGGGGCTGAAGCTTTCTTT